A selection of T cell receptor beta chains follows, all from one sample in a study of identical twins. MiXCR was run by TCRdb on the 5' RACE reads, yielding one entry per CDR3 protein. This sample yields about 150,000 distinct CDR3 sequences, of which approximately 3.5% are seen a single time; around 8% belongs to the top ten. The sample was memory T cells sorted from blood. The source of these receptors is a man between 18 and 29 years old in good health. The CDR3 runs from the conserved cysteine through the conserved F or W. A D gene is named only where the DNA matches it firmly. Not all rows give a size; the values are once, few, many and, for expanded clones, a class.

TRBJ2-3 | many | TRBV12-3/TRBV12-4 | - | TGTGCCAGCAGTTCCACCGGGACTTGGGATACGCAGTATTTT | CASSSTGTWDTQYF
TRBJ1-3 | - | TRBV5-1 | - | TGCGCCAGCAGCTTGGCCGGGAATGCGGTCTCTGGAAACACCATATATTTT | CASSLAGNAVSGNTIYF
TRBJ2-3 | many | TRBV7-2 | TRBD2 | TGTGCCAGCGGGAGGGCCGGGTATACGCAGTATTTT | CASGRAGYTQYF
TRBJ1-6 | many | TRBV20-1 | TRBD1 | TGCAGTGCCTCCGGACAGGGGGTTTCACCCCTCCACTTT | CSASGQGVSPLHF
TRBJ2-3 | many | TRBV7-2 | TRBD2 | TGTGCCAGCAGCTTAAGTCACGGGAGGGCCTTTCAGTATTTT | CASSLSHGRAFQYF
TRBJ2-1 | many | TRBV5-1 | - | TGCGCCAGCAGCCCCGGAGGCTCTAGCGCCATCCGCAATGAGCAGTTCTTC | CASSPGGSSAIRNEQFF
TRBJ2-3 | many | TRBV6-1 | TRBD2 | TGTGCCAGCAGTCAGATGGGACTAGCATCAGATACGCAGTATTTT | CASSQMGLASDTQYF
TRBJ2-5 | many | TRBV29-1 | - | TGCAGCGTCGACAGAGGGATTGAAGAGACCCAGTACTTC | CSVDRGIEETQYF
TRBJ2-3 | - | TRBV2 | TRBD2 | TGTGCCAGCAGACGATCTAGCGGCTTCACAGATACGCAGTATTTT | CASRRSSGFTDTQYF
TRBJ1-6 | many | TRBV20-1 | - | TGCAGTGCTTCAAAAGGTGCCCGTAATTCACCCCTCCACTTT | CSASKGARNSPLHF
TRBJ2-5 | many | TRBV10-2 | TRBD2 | TGCGCCAGCAGTACGGGAGGTCGAGAGACCCAGTACTTC | CASSTGGRETQYF
TRBJ1-1 | many | TRBV6-5 | - | TGTGCCAGCAGTTACTCAACGACGGGACACCTGAACACTGAAGCTTTCTTT | CASSYSTTGHLNTEAFF
TRBJ1-5 | many | TRBV2 | - | TGTGCCAGCACCCCGACAGCCGATCAGCCCCAGCATTTT | CASTPTADQPQHF
TRBJ2-2 | many | TRBV5-1 | TRBD2 | TGCGCCAGCAGCGTTAGCGGGAAAAACACCGGGGAGCTGTTTTTT | CASSVSGKNTGELFF
TRBJ2-1 | many | TRBV20-1 | TRBD2 | TGCAGTGCTCCTATAGCGGGAGTGAATAATGAGCAGTTCTTC | CSAPIAGVNNEQFF